This record looks at one T cell receptor (beta chain) sequence and its context. Its antigen is as yet unknown. The sample comes from a study of early T cells in non-severe SARS-CoV-2 infection. Study outcomes and limitations: VDJdb-based matching was biased toward anti-spike CD8 responses and missed private and CD4 specificities.

CDR3 length: 16 residues. Germline CDR1 is SGDLS and CDR2 is YYNGEE. V dropped 4 bases and J dropped 8 bases, with 19 bases sitting between them. Unique molecular identifiers tagged individual cDNA molecules. TCRdb reprocessed the 5' RACE reads with MiXCR, giving one entry per CDR3 protein. Seen here are about 90,000 distinct CDR3 sequences, 12% observed once, and the top ten hold nearly 4.5%. This chain joins TRBV9 and TRBJ1-6, with D perhaps TRBD1 (6 bases). The source of this sequence is an adult who was a healthcare worker with PCR-confirmed SARS-CoV-2 infection or an uninfected control (not recorded which). This specimen consisted of whole blood, obtained at baseline. CDR3 residues: CASSPQGTHYDSPLHF. The CDR3, as DNA: TGTGCCAGCAGCCCCCAGGGGACCCACTACGATTCACCCCTCCACTTT.